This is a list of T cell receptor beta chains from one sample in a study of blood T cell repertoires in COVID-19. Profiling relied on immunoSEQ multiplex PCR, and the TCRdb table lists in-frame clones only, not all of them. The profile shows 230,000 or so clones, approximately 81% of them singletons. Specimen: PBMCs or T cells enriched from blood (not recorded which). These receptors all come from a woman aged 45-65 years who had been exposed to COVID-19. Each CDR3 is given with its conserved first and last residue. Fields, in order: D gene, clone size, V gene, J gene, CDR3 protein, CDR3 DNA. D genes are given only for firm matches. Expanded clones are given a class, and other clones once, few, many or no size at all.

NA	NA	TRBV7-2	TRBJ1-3	CASSLGAGSGNTIYF	TGTGCCAGCAGCTTAGGGGCAGGATCTGGAAACACCATATATTTT
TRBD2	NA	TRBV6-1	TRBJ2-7	CASREVAGPPFEQYF	TGTGCCAGCAGGGAAGTAGCGGGCCCCCCTTTCGAGCAGTACTTC
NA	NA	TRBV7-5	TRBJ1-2	CVRSPLGGTDYYGYTF	TGTGTCAGAAGCCCGCTGGGCGGGACGGACTACTATGGCTACACCTTC
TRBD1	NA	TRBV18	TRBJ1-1	CASSDRGGGTEAFF	TGTGCCAGCTCTGACAGGGGGGGTGGCACTGAAGCTTTCTTT
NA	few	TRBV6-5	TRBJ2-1	CASPPGAGVYNEQFF	TGTGCCAGCCCCCCGGGGGCGGGGGTTTACAATGAGCAGTTCTTC
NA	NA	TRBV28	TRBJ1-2	CASSLRGLGVGNYGYTF	TGTGCCAGCAGTTTGCGCGGGCTCGGGGTAGGAAACTATGGCTACACCTTC
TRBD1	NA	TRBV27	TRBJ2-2	CASRRDRFNTGELFF	TGTGCCAGCAGGCGGGACAGGTTTAACACCGGGGAGCTGTTTTTT
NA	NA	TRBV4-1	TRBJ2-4	CASSQDTGLAKNIQYF	TGCGCCAGCAGCCAAGATACGGGTCTAGCCAAAAACATTCAGTACTTC
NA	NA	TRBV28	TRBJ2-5	CASSSRETQYF	TGTGCCAGCAGTTCTCGAGAGACCCAGTACTTC
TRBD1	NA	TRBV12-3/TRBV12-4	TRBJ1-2	CASTRDRSYTF	TGTGCCAGCACCCGGGACAGGAGCTACACCTTC
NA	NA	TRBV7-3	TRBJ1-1	CASSQQGGVEAFF	TGTGCCAGCAGCCAACAGGGAGGGGTTGAAGCTTTCTTT